This TCR beta chain is drawn from a study of CD8+CD57+ T cells in acquired aplastic anemia. Study background: DNA recovered from sorted CD4+ and CD8+ cells had a mean of approximately 3.2 ug.

The template used for profiling TCR beta VDJ and CDR3 was genomic DNA. TCRdb re-derived calls from the reads in MiXCR, one entry per CDR3 protein. The sample yields more than 250,000 distinct CDR3 sequences, approximately 86% seen once. Including both end residues, the CDR3 is 15 amino acids long. CDR1 is SNHLY, CDR2 FYNNEI, per germline. General study results and limits: Common to patients and controls were approximately 30 CD8+ CDR3 sequences.

Concerning this clonotype: Its cognate antigen is unknown. This may come from a read error, since a much larger clone is one base off. Lacking the conserved final phenylalanine or tryptophan, this CDR3 likely reflects a read error. The DNA is omitted, as the CDR3 cannot be located on it reliably, and the CDR3 follows TCRdb's listing.

Before being chosen for sequencing, patients had shown CD8+CD57+ cell expansion by flow cytometry. The TCR comes from a human donor with aplastic anemia. The chain joins TRBV2 to TRBJ2-7; TRBD1 reflects the table's D call only, with no check against the DNA. Sequenced material: sorted CD4+, CD8+, or CD8+CD57+ T cells (not recorded which) from PBMCs. CDR3: CASGDGGTHTQDFGP.